Shown below are 27 T cell receptor beta chains from a single sample sequenced in a study of monozygotic twins with cystic fibrosis. TCRdb's copy holds only in-frame clones and misses some; the assay was immunoSEQ multiplex PCR. Counted here are approximately 14,000 clones, 85% to 90% occurring once; the ten biggest clones make up 0.73%. The specimen was blood. The receptor source for this set is a boy between 10 and 17 years old with cystic fibrosis.

The chain carries TRBV5-4 and TRBJ2-1, with TRBD2 matching over 9 bases. Losses at the gene ends were 1 base for V and 4 bases for J; bases not matched to a gene: 6. Germline loops: CDR1 SGHNT, CDR2 YYREEE (reference sequence). The CDR3 extends over 16 amino acids. CDR3 coding DNA: TGTGCCAGCAGCTTGTCTAGCGGGACCCTTTACAATGAGCAGTTCTTC. Its protein product is CASSLSSGTLYNEQFF.

The genes are TRBV5-1 and TRBJ2-7; 7 bases map to TRBD2. The CDR3 has 15 amino acids. Per germline, CDR1 SGHRS and CDR2 YFSETQ. J was trimmed by 3 bases and V by 2 bases; bases with no gene match: 8. The DNA of the CDR3 is TGCGCCAGCAGCTTCTTGAGCGGGGTCGGCTACGAGCAGTACTTC. This gives the protein CASSFLSGVGYEQYF.

In DNA form, the CDR3 reads TGTGCCAGCAGCCCCTCGGGCGGGGTTGAACAGCCCCAGCATTTT. It translates to CASSPSGGVEQPQHF. This chain connects TRBV5-8 to TRBJ1-5; D gene ambiguous. Germline CDR1 reads SGHTS; CDR2 reads YDEGEE. The CDR3 is 15 amino acids. Trimming took off 4 bases at V and 7 bases at J, with 18 bases between the two ends.

The genes are TRBV29-1 and TRBJ2-5; tentative D call: TRBD1 (7 bases). Trimming shortened V by 6 bases and J by 2 bases, and 10 bases separated the two germline ends. Germline CDR1 is SQVTM and CDR2 is ANQGSEA. The CDR3 has 12 amino acids. CDR3 nucleotide sequence: TGCAGCGTGGCAGGGGGGCAAGAGACCCAGTACTTC. It specifies CSVAGGQETQYF.

V gene TRBV10-3 combines with J gene TRBJ2-5, with 8 bases that match TRBD2. V lost 8 bases to trimming and J lost 2 bases; unmatched junction nucleotides: 10. The CDR3 is 15 residues long. Germline lookup yields CDR1 ENHRY and CDR2 SYGVKD. For the CDR3, the DNA is TGTGCCATCGGGGGGGTAGCGGGGACACAAGAGACCCAGTACTTC. Translated, it gives CAIGGVAGTQETQYF.

In its sample, this clone was seen once. The chain joins TRBV28 to TRBJ1-2, with unresolved D. V dropped 2 bases and J dropped 4 bases, with 11 bases sitting between them. Germline V gene lookup returns CDR1 MDHEN and CDR2 SYDVKM. This CDR3 contains 14 residues. The CDR3 nucleotides read TGTGCCAGCAGTTTAGGGGATTTGGGCTATGGCTACACCTTC. Residues: CASSLGDLGYGYTF.

This chain connects TRBV5-1 to TRBJ2-3; TRBD2 matches 13 bases. This CDR3 has 17 amino acids. From germline, CDR1 is SGHRS and CDR2 YFSETQ. Trimming at V came to 3 bases and at J to 4 bases, leaving 8 bases not matched to a gene. CDR3 coding DNA: TGCGCCAGCAGCTCCCAACTAGCGGGGGGGTTTGCAGATACGCAGTATTTT. It translates to CASSSQLAGGFADTQYF.

The chain couples TRBV28 to TRBJ2-1, with 7 positions matching TRBD2. Per the germline V gene, CDR1 is MDHEN and CDR2 is SYDVKM. The V and J ends lost 5 bases and 5 bases, in that order; junction bases with no gene match: 12. The CDR3 totals 16 residues. The chain's CDR3 is CASSASGLADDNEQFF. CDR3 nucleotides: TGTGCCAGCAGTGCCAGCGGGCTAGCGGATGACAATGAGCAGTTCTTC.

The chain recombines TRBV27 with TRBJ1-6; tentatively, D is TRBD1 (5 bases). Germline CDR1 is MNHEY and CDR2 is SMNVEV (reference sequence). The CDR3 covers 13 residues. The V gene lost 5 bases and the J gene lost 4 bases, with 6 bases spanning the gap. CDR3 nucleotides: TGTGCCAGCAGTGACAGATATAATTCACCCCTCCACTTT. Translating gives CASSDRYNSPLHF.

This clone came up a few times. The V call is TRBV9, the J call TRBJ2-1; D call uncertain. Germline CDR1 reads SGDLS; CDR2 reads YYNGEE. This CDR3 contains 15 residues. The V and J ends lost 0 bases and 0 bases respectively, with 7 bases between them. This CDR3 reads CASSVGTHSYNEQFF. The CDR3 nucleotides read TGTGCCAGCAGCGTAGGGACGCACTCCTACAATGAGCAGTTCTTC.

The chain is built from TRBV5-4 and TRBJ2-7, with 10 bases fitting TRBD2. CDR3 length equals 17 residues. The trim removed 1 base at V and 0 bases at J, leaving 7 bases unmatched. Germline assignment: CDR1 SGHNT and CDR2 YYREEE (reference sequence). CDR3 amino acids: CASSLHGTSASSYEQYF. CDR3 bases: TGTGCCAGCAGCTTGCATGGGACTAGCGCCTCCTCCTACGAGCAGTACTTC.

V and J are TRBV2 and TRBJ2-1, with D hard to call. This CDR3 is 11 amino acids long. The V and J ends lost 5 bases and 13 bases respectively, with 12 bases between them. Germline V gene data show CDR1 as SNHLY and CDR2 as FYNNEI. The CDR3, as DNA: TGTGCCAGCAGTAGTGAAGCCCCCCAGTTCTTC. Amino acids: CASSSEAPQFF.

The gene calls are TRBV5-1 and TRBJ2-3; D is unresolved. The V gene's germline CDR1 is SGHRS and CDR2 YFSETQ. Trimming stripped 2 bases from V and 2 bases from J, with 12 bases between. This CDR3 comprises 15 residues. The CDR3 here is CASSLSQQVTDTQYF. CDR3 sequence (DNA): TGCGCCAGCAGCTTATCCCAGCAAGTCACAGATACGCAGTATTTT.

This chain joins TRBV9 and TRBJ1-2, with 7 bases matching TRBD1. The germline CDR1 and CDR2 sequences are SGDLS and YYNGEE. This CDR3 is built from 15 residues. V trimming: 0 bases; J trimming: 2 bases; junction bases outside the gene matches: 4. As DNA, the CDR3 is TGTGCCAGCAGCGTAGATCTACAGGGGAACTATGGCTACACCTTC. Protein product: CASSVDLQGNYGYTF.

This chain joins TRBV30 and TRBJ2-7; D is unclear. Trimming took off 0 bases at V and 5 bases at J, with 8 bases between the two ends. This CDR3 comprises 12 residues. Germline lookup yields CDR1 GTSNPN and CDR2 SVGIG (reference sequence). In DNA form, the CDR3 reads TGTGCCTGGAGTGTACTGCTGAACGAGCAGTACTTC. Protein sequence: CAWSVLLNEQYF. Complete variable domain (other parts from reference TRBV30 and TRBJ2-7): SQTIHQWPATLVQPVGSPLSLECTVEGTSNPNLYWYRQAAGRGLQLLFYSVGIGQISSEVPQNLSASRPQDRQFILSSKKLLLSDSGFYLCAWSVLLNEQYFGPGTRLTVT.

The chain carries TRBV6-5 and TRBJ2-1; 10 bases line up with TRBD1. The germline V gene has CDR1 MNHEY and CDR2 SVGAGI. V dropped 4 bases and J dropped 0; count of bases not matched to a gene: 3. The CDR3 runs 16 residues. CDR3 nucleotide sequence: TGTGCCAGCAGTTCTTGGACAGGGGGCTCCTACAATGAGCAGTTCTTC. Residues: CASSSWTGGSYNEQFF.

The chain couples TRBV7-9 to TRBJ2-3; D is unclear. The CDR3 totals 15 residues. Germline lookup yields CDR1 SEHNR and CDR2 FQNEAQ (reference sequence). V lost 5 bases to trimming and J lost 4 bases, with 16 bases between them. CDR3 nucleotide sequence: TGTGCCAGCAGCCTTTATTGGTCAGAGTCAGATACGCAGTATTTT. This gives the protein CASSLYWSESDTQYF. Full variable domain (rest looked up from reference TRBV7-9 and TRBJ2-3): DTGVSQNPRHKITKRGQNVTFRCDPISEHNRLYWYRQTLGQGPEFLTYFQNEAQLEKSRLLSDRFSAERPKGSFSTLEIQRTEQGDSAMYLCASSLYWSESDTQYFGPGTRLTVL.

V gene TRBV4-2 combines with J gene TRBJ1-5; the match to TRBD1 covers 9 bases. V gave up 4 bases and J gave up 3 bases; unmatched junction bases: 7. Germline assignment: CDR1 LGHNA and CDR2 YNFKEQ. The CDR3 extends over 16 amino acids. CDR3 nucleotide sequence: TGTGCCAGCAGCCTAAGACGGGACAGGGACAATCAGCCCCAGCATTTT. It codes for CASSLRRDRDNQPQHF.

This sequence joins TRBV28 and TRBJ1-1; no clear D gene. V dropped 4 bases and J dropped 1 base, with 10 bases sitting between them. In germline, CDR1 is MDHEN, CDR2 SYDVKM. The CDR3 is 14 amino acids. CDR3 nucleotides: TGTGCCAGCAGTTCTCCCGACACGAACACTGAAGCTTTCTTT. Translating gives CASSSPDTNTEAFF.

The V call is TRBV5-1, the J call TRBJ2-7, with D unclear. The CDR3 covers 15 residues. V gave up 4 bases and J gave up 2 bases, with 16 bases separating them. CDR1 is SGHRS, CDR2 YFSETQ, per germline. CDR3 nucleotides: TGCGCCAGCAGCCCGAATGAGACTCCTGCCTACGAGCAGTACTTC. It codes for CASSPNETPAYEQYF.

The DNA for the CDR3 is TGTGCCAGCAGTGAGGGGGGGCAACAAGAGACCCAGTACTTC. It translates to CASSEGGQQETQYF. The rearrangement joins TRBV6-1 to TRBJ2-5; TRBD2 is a possible D gene (7 bases). CDR1 is MNHNS and CDR2 is SASEGT in the germline V gene. The CDR3 contains 14 residues. The V gene lost 3 bases and the J gene lost 2 bases, with 10 bases spanning the gap.

The chain uses TRBV6-6 and TRBJ1-1; possibly TRBD1 for D (5 bases). CDR1 and CDR2 from the germline V gene are MNHNY and SVGAGI (reference sequence). V lost 7 bases and J 6 bases, leaving 15 bases between the germline ends. The CDR3 is made up of 13 amino acids. CDR3 bases: TGTGCCAGCACCCGGGGGGAGGAGTCTGAAGCTTTCTTT. It is translated as CASTRGEESEAFF.

V is TRBV15 and J is TRBJ1-2; D possibly corresponds to TRBD1 (6 bases). The CDR3 sequence is 14 residues long. The V gene's germline CDR1 is LNHNV and CDR2 YYDKDF (reference sequence). With 4 bases removed from V and 6 bases from J, the gap between germline ends came to 15 bases. CDR3 in amino acids: CATSIQGISDGYTF. The CDR3 DNA reads as TGTGCCACCAGCATTCAGGGGATCAGCGATGGCTACACCTTC.

This chain uses TRBV6-1 with TRBJ2-4; 8 bases match TRBD1. The CDR3 is 17 residues long. CDR1 and CDR2 from the germline V gene are MNHNS and SASEGT. Trimming removed 3 bases from V and 2 bases from J; junction bases left unmatched: 9. The CDR3, as DNA: TGTGCCAGCAGTGAGCGGGCCTCAGGGGGCTCCAAAAACATTCAGTACTTC. Amino acids: CASSERASGGSKNIQYF.

This rearrangement joins TRBV12-5 to TRBJ2-3; the D is unclear. V was shortened by 1 base and J by 6 bases, with 11 bases between the two germline ends. Germline CDR1 is LGHNT and CDR2 is FRNRAP. The CDR3 totals 14 residues. The CDR3 sequence is CASGLGPLLDTQYF. The CDR3 DNA reads as TGTGCTAGTGGTTTGGGACCCCTCCTGGATACGCAGTATTTT.

The chain joins TRBV18 to TRBJ1-4; D is undetermined. Trimming stripped 3 bases from V and 14 bases from J, with 16 bases between. This CDR3 is built from 13 residues. CDR1 is KGHSH, CDR2 LQKENI, per germline. This CDR3 reads CASSPGTPPRLFF. The CDR3 coding sequence is TGTGCCAGCTCACCGGGTACCCCCCCGAGGCTGTTTTTT.

V usage is TRBV28 and J usage is TRBJ2-1; 7 nucleotides match TRBD2. J was trimmed by 13 bases and V by 3 bases; bases with no gene match: 3. The germline V gene has CDR1 MDHEN and CDR2 SYDVKM. This CDR3 comprises 11 residues. This CDR3 is CASSLGGTQFF. Written as DNA, the CDR3 is TGTGCCAGCAGTTTGGGAGGGACCCAGTTCTTC. The whole variable domain, filled in from reference TRBV28 and TRBJ2-1, reads DVKVTQSSRYLVKRTGEKVFLECVQDMDHENMFWYRQDPGLGLRLIYFSYDVKMKEKGDIPEGYSVSREKKERFSLILESASTNQTSMYLCASSLGGTQFFGPGTRLTVL.